Below are 4 T cell receptor beta chains sequenced from a single sample in a study of T cell changes during pregnancy in multiple sclerosis. Using immunoSEQ multiplex PCR, the repertoire was profiled, and TCRdb retains in-frame clones only, with some absent. The top ten clones hold approximately 1.5% of a sample with more than 40,000 clones, roughly 90% of them seen once. The specimen was peripheral blood, collected in the first trimester of pregnancy. Every receptor here comes from a female donor in good health, enrolled as a control in a pregnancy study.

CDR3 in amino acids: CASSFNRGSPLHF. The CDR3 bases are TGTGCCAGTAGTTTCAATAGGGGGTCACCCCTCCACTTT. This chain joins TRBV19 and TRBJ1-6, with D possibly TRBD1 on 6 matching bases. Germline V CDR1 and CDR2: LNHDA, SQIVND (reference sequence). Between the trimmed V and J ends, which lost 5 bases and 10 bases, there was a span of 12 bases. The CDR3 has 13 residues.

The rearrangement uses TRBV18 and TRBJ1-1; D is unresolved. The CDR3 contains 15 residues. Germline CDR1 reads KGHSH; CDR2 reads LQKENI. V gave up 1 base and J gave up 8 bases, with 17 bases separating them. The CDR3 DNA reads TGTGCCAGCTCACCACAAGAGGGAATAACCGACGAAGCTTTCTTT. Translated: CASSPQEGITDEAFF.

The chain combines TRBV13 with TRBJ2-3, with TRBD2 identical over 7 bases. CDR3 size: 16 residues. Germline V CDR1 and CDR2: PRHDT, FYEKMQ (reference sequence). V trimming: 5 bases; J trimming: 4 bases; junction bases outside the gene matches: 12. The CDR3 reads CASSRPNPGGADTQYF. CDR3 nucleotides: TGTGCCAGCAGCCGACCGAACCCTGGGGGGGCAGATACGCAGTATTTT.

The V and J genes are TRBV6-5 and TRBJ2-5; possibly TRBD2 for D (6 bases). TRBJ2-7 matches the DNA end more closely, so the J call is doubtful. Germline CDR1 and CDR2: MNHEY and SVGAGI. The CDR3 runs 15 residues. CDR3 region: CASRYRGGASYEQYF. The CDR3 DNA follows: TGTGCCAGCAGATATCGAGGCGGGGCCTCGTACGAGCAGTACTTC.